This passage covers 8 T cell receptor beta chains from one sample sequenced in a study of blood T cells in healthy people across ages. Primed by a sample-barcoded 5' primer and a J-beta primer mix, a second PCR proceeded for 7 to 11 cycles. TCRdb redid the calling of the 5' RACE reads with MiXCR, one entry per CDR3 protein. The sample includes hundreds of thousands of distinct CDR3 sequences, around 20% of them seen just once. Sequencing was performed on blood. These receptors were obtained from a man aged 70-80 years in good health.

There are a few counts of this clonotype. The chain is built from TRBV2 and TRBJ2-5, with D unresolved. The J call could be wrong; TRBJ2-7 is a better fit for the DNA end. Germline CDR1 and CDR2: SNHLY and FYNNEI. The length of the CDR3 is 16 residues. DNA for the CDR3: TGTGCCAGCAGTGAAGATGCGGTTTCCCTTGGGTACGAGCAGTACTTC. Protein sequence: CASSEDAVSLGYEQYF.

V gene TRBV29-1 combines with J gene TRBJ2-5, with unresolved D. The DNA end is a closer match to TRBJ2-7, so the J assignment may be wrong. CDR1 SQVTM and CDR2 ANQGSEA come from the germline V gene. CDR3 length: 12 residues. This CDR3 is CSVAFRSYEQYF. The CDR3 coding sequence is TGCAGCGTTGCTTTCCGCTCCTACGAGCAGTACTTC.

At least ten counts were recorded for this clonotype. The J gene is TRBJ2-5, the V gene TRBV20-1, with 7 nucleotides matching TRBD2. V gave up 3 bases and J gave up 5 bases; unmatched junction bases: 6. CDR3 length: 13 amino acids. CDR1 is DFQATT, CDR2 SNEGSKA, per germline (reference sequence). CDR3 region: CSARLAGVETQYF. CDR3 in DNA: TGCAGTGCTAGGCTTGCGGGAGTCGAGACCCAGTACTTC.

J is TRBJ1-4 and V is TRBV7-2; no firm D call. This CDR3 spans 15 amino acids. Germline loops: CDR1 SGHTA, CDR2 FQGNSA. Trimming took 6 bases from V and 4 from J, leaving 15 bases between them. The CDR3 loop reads CASRARGDHNEKLFF. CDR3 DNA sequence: TGTGCCAGCAGGGCGCGAGGAGACCATAATGAAAAACTGTTTTTT.

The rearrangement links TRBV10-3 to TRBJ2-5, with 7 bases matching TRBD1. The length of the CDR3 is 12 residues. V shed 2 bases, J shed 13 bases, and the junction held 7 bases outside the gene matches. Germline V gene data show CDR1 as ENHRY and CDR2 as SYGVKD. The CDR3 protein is CAISERDRPWYF. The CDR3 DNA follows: TGTGCCATCAGTGAGCGGGACAGACCCTGGTACTTC.

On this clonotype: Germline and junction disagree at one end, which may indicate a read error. The CDR3 reads CASSYSIAQGPLYEQYF. The CDR3 bases are TGTGCCAGCAGCTACTCGATCGCCCAGGGACCCCTCTACGAGCAGTACTTC. V usage is TRBV6-2 or TRBV6-3 and J usage is TRBJ2-7, with D possibly being TRBD1 or TRBD2 (5 bases each). CDR1 and CDR2 (germline): MNHEY, SVGEGT. The CDR3 extends over 17 amino acids.

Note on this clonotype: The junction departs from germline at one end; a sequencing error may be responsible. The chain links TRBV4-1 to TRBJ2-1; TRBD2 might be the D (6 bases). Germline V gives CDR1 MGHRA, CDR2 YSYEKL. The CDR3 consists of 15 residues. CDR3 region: CASNQDGAGYNEQFF. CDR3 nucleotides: TGCGCCAGCAACCAAGATGGGGCGGGATACAATGAGCAGTTCTTC.

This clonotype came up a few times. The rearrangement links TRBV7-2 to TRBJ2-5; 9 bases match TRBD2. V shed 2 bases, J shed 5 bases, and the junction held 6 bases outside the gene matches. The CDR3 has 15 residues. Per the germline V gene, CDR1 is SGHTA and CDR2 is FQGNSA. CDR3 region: CASSLRGRALETQYF. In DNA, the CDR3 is TGTGCCAGCAGCTTACGCGGGAGGGCCTTGGAGACCCAGTACTTC. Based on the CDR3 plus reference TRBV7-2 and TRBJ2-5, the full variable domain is GAGVSQSPSNKVTEKGKDVELRCDPISGHTALYWYRQSLGQGLEFLIYFQGNSAPDKSGLPSDRFSAERTGGSVSTLTIQRTQQEDSAVYLCASSLRGRALETQYFGPGTRLLVL.